What follows are 30 T cell receptor beta chains derived from one specimen sequenced in a study of control samples from healthy donors and cancer patients (TCRdb year 2020). Library method: the immunoSEQ multiplex PCR assay. TCRdb holds this immuneACCESS table with in-frame rearrangements only. Some clones are missing; in checked studies, unresolved V genes explain under half, and the rest has no known cause. The sample profile shows under 85,000 clones; about four fifths of them were found once. The top ten clonotypes cover around 3% of the sample. Material for sequencing was PBMCs. These receptors all come from a woman aged 50 to 60 with lung cancer.

This clone is a singleton in its sample. The chain joins TRBV10-3 to TRBJ1-5; 7 nucleotides line up with TRBD1. J gave up 4 bases and V 10 bases, and 13 bases lay outside the gene matches. Germline loops: CDR1 ENHRY, CDR2 SYGVKD. The CDR3 contains 15 residues. The CDR3 loop reads CATALTGTDNQPQHF. CDR3 DNA sequence: TGTGCCACCGCTCTAACCGGGACAGATAATCAGCCCCAGCATTTT.

The genes are TRBV4-3 and TRBJ2-3; tentatively, D is TRBD1 or TRBD2 (5 bases each). Germline V gene lookup returns CDR1 LGHNA and CDR2 YSLEER. The V and J ends lost 0 bases and 4 bases respectively, with 23 bases between them. This CDR3 has 19 amino acids. The CDR3 sequence: CASSQDLGFRAGVADTQYF. The CDR3 nucleotides are TGCGCCAGCAGCCAAGATCTAGGCTTCAGGGCGGGCGTCGCAGATACGCAGTATTTT.

V gene TRBV6-5 combines with J gene TRBJ2-7; D is unclear. Germline V gene lookup returns CDR1 MNHEY and CDR2 SVGAGI. Trimming pared 7 bases from V and 4 bases from J, leaving 17 bases between. There are 14 residues in the CDR3. The CDR3 DNA sequence: TGTGCCAGCAAGAGGCTCAGGATATCGTACGAGCAGTACTTC. Its protein product is CASKRLRISYEQYF.

This clone was seen a few times. The chain has TRBV27 and TRBJ2-5, with TRBD1 as a possible D gene (5 bases). V was clipped by 3 bases and J by 5 bases, with 7 bases between them. The CDR3 loop spans 12 amino acids. The V gene's germline CDR1 is MNHEY and CDR2 SMNVEV (reference sequence). The CDR3 here is CASSLSGETQYF. CDR3 bases: TGTGCCAGCAGTTTGTCAGGGGAGACCCAGTACTTC.

The chain employs TRBV7-2 and TRBJ1-1; 10 nucleotides line up with TRBD1. The germline gives CDR1 SGHTA, CDR2 FQGNSA. The J segment lost 7 bases and the V segment lost 0 bases, leaving 8 bases of the junction unmatched. The length of the CDR3 is 16 residues. The CDR3: CASSLAPGQGFGEAFF. CDR3 nucleotides: TGTGCCAGCAGCTTAGCTCCGGGACAGGGGTTTGGTGAAGCTTTCTTT.

The chain uses TRBV2 and TRBJ2-5; 14 nucleotides align to TRBD2. The junction had 10 bases not matched to a gene; V was cut back by 6 bases and J by 1 base. The CDR3 totals 18 residues. Germline values: CDR1 SNHLY, CDR2 FYNNEI. CDR3 protein: CASSRTSGGNLAQETQYF. For the CDR3, the DNA is TGTGCCAGCAGCCGGACTAGCGGGGGGAATCTCGCCCAAGAGACCCAGTACTTC.

CDR3 sequence (DNA): TGTGCCAGCAGTGCTGTTAGCTCCTATAATTCACCCCTCCACTTT. It specifies CASSAVSSYNSPLHF. The chain is built from TRBV6-2 or TRBV6-3 and TRBJ1-6; D gene unclear. CDR1 and CDR2 from the germline V gene are MNHEY and SVGEGT. The CDR3 is 15 residues long. V was clipped by 5 bases and J by 0 bases, with 8 bases between them.

The chain couples TRBV4-1 to TRBJ1-4; D is ambiguous. This CDR3 contains 15 residues. Germline V gene sequence: CDR1 MGHRA, CDR2 YSYEKL. The V and J ends lost 0 bases and 7 bases respectively, with 12 bases between them. DNA of the CDR3: TGCGCCAGCAGCCAAGATCAAGGGTACGGTGAAAAACTGTTTTTT. It encodes CASSQDQGYGEKLFF.

The chain is built from TRBV27 and TRBJ1-6, with TRBD1 as a possible D gene (6 bases). The CDR3 runs to 14 residues. CDR1 is MNHEY, CDR2 SMNVEV, per germline (reference sequence). The germline V and J ends were trimmed by 7 bases and 7 bases, with 14 bases remaining between them. The CDR3 nucleotides read TGTGCCAGCACCCAGGTCACAGGGAATTCACCCCTCCACTTT. It translates to CASTQVTGNSPLHF.

V is TRBV25-1 and J is TRBJ1-2; maybe TRBD1 (6 bases). This CDR3 contains 16 residues. Germline V gives CDR1 MGHDK, CDR2 SYGVNS. V dropped 4 bases and J dropped 1 base, with 16 bases sitting between them. DNA of the CDR3: TGTGCCAGCAGTGCTCCGGGGGCAGAGGTTAACTATGGCTACACCTTC. Translated, it gives CASSAPGAEVNYGYTF.

The CDR3 bases are TGTGCCAGCAGAAAGGGCATATCGAACACCGGGGAGCTGTTTTTT. This encodes CASRKGISNTGELFF. The chain employs TRBV7-9 and TRBJ2-2; D is ambiguous. V lost 6 bases and J lost 0, with 11 bases in between. Germline lookup yields CDR1 SEHNR and CDR2 FQNEAQ (reference sequence). This CDR3 is built from 15 residues.

The rearrangement joins TRBV9 to TRBJ2-1, with a possible D match to TRBD2 (6 bases). Germline V gene lookup returns CDR1 SGDLS and CDR2 YYNGEE. The CDR3 contains 12 residues. V dropped 1 base and J dropped 11 bases, with 10 bases sitting between them. The CDR3 DNA follows: TGTGCCAGCAGCGTAAGCGGCGGGAAGCAGTTCTTC. This encodes CASSVSGGKQFF.

The chain carries TRBV28 and TRBJ1-2, with TRBD1 as a possible D gene (5 bases). Trimming stripped 5 bases from V and 5 bases from J, with 12 bases between. CDR3 size: 13 residues. CDR1 is MDHEN and CDR2 is SYDVKM in the germline V gene. Here the CDR3 reads CASSEDGGYGYTF. The CDR3 bases are TGTGCCAGCAGTGAGGACGGGGGATATGGCTACACCTTC.

This chain uses TRBV21-1 with TRBJ1-1; TRBD1, the D gene given by the table, was not confirmed from the DNA. TRBV21-1 represents a pseudogene. This CDR3 has 15 residues. Here the CDR3 DNA reads TGTGCCAGCAGCACCATCGACAGGGGGGGGACTGAAGCTTTCTTT. Its translation: CASSTIDRGGTEAFF.

The V gene is TRBV18, the J gene TRBJ2-7; 9 bases agree with TRBD1. Trimming at V came to 6 bases and at J to 5 bases, leaving 11 bases not matched to a gene. The CDR3 is 15 residues long. CDR1 and CDR2 (germline): KGHSH, LQKENI. The CDR3 nucleotides are TGTGCCAGCTCGCCCGTGGTGGACAGGGGACACGAGCAGTACTTC. Translating it yields CASSPVVDRGHEQYF. The full variable domain, with the rest looked up from reference TRBV18 and TRBJ2-7, is NAGVMQNPRHLVRRRGQEARLRCSPMKGHSHVYWYRQLPEEGLKFMVYLQKENIIDESGMPKERFSAEFPKEGPSILRIQQVVRGDSAAYFCASSPVVDRGHEQYFGPGTRLTVT.

The rearrangement joins TRBV7-2 to TRBJ1-5; D is uncertain. The CDR3 contains 15 residues. Germline CDR1 is SGHTA and CDR2 is FQGNSA. Trimming removed 5 bases from V and 5 bases from J, with 16 bases in between. CDR3 region: CASSPGLGLDQPQHF. In DNA, the CDR3 is TGTGCCAGCAGCCCCGGTCTCGGGCTGGATCAGCCCCAGCATTTT.

The genes are TRBV4-3 and TRBJ1-4; unclear D gene. This CDR3 has 16 residues. Germline CDR1 is LGHNA and CDR2 is YSLEER. Trimming stripped 1 base from V and 8 bases from J, with 17 bases between. The CDR3 sequence is CASSQGWVTEEEKLFF. CDR3 nucleotides: TGCGCCAGCAGCCAAGGGTGGGTTACTGAGGAGGAAAAACTGTTTTTT.

The chain carries TRBV6-5 and TRBJ1-1, with 7 bases aligning to TRBD1. In germline, CDR1 is MNHEY, CDR2 SVGAGI. The CDR3 sequence is 15 residues long. Germline trimming cut 6 bases from V and 7 bases from J; bases unmatched to any gene: 14. The CDR3, as DNA: TGTGCCAGCAGCCTCCTTCAGCAGGGGGAGGGTGAAGCTTTCTTT. Translating it yields CASSLLQQGEGEAFF.

J is TRBJ1-2 and V is TRBV27; 7 bases fit TRBD1. V lost 7 bases and J lost 2; bases outside the gene matches: 4. This CDR3 is 13 amino acids long. Germline V gene data show CDR1 as MNHEY and CDR2 as SMNVEV (reference sequence). The CDR3 nucleotides read TGTGCCAGCAAATTCAGGGGGAACTATGGCTACACCTTC. Translation gives CASKFRGNYGYTF.

The CDR3 is CATSKQGSYNSPLHF. The DNA for the CDR3 is TGTGCCACCAGCAAACAGGGATCCTATAATTCACCCCTCCACTTT. The rearrangement links TRBV15 to TRBJ1-6, with D possibly being TRBD1 (6 bases). CDR1 and CDR2 (germline): LNHNV, YYDKDF (reference sequence). The CDR3 consists of 15 residues. Trimming removed 4 bases at V and 1 base at J, with 8 bases between.

The genes are TRBV4-1 and TRBJ2-1; no firm D call. Per germline, CDR1 MGHRA and CDR2 YSYEKL. Trimming pared 1 base from V and 12 bases from J, leaving 22 bases between. The CDR3 length is 16 residues. Here the CDR3 reads CASSQASPTSAMRQFF. CDR3 nucleotides: TGCGCCAGCAGCCAAGCATCCCCCACCTCAGCAATGAGGCAGTTCTTC.

The V and J genes are TRBV9 and TRBJ1-3, with D perhaps matching TRBD1 (6 bases). The ends were cut back, 0 bases at V and 0 bases at J, with 16 bases in the middle. Germline-derived CDR1 and CDR2 are SGDLS and YYNGEE. This CDR3 is 18 amino acids long. The CDR3 sequence is CASSVGPLGHNSGNTIYF. The CDR3 nucleotides read TGTGCCAGCAGCGTAGGGCCTTTGGGACATAACTCTGGAAACACCATATATTTT.

The rearrangement joins TRBV11-2 to TRBJ2-3; 8 bases match TRBD1. The trim removed 4 bases at V and 2 bases at J, leaving 5 bases unmatched. The V gene's germline CDR1 is SGHAT and CDR2 FQNNGV. The CDR3 has 15 residues. In DNA, the CDR3 is TGTGCCAGCAGCTCGACAGGGGTCCTCACAGATACGCAGTATTTT. As protein: CASSSTGVLTDTQYF.

The chain carries TRBV19 and TRBJ2-2; no clear D gene. V lost 3 bases to trimming and J lost 1 base, with 6 bases between them. The CDR3 has 14 amino acids. The germline V gene has CDR1 LNHDA and CDR2 SQIVND (reference sequence). The CDR3, as DNA: TGTGCCAGTAGTATTCAAGGGAACACCGGGGAGCTGTTTTTT. Translating it yields CASSIQGNTGELFF.

The chain links TRBV11-3 to TRBJ1-2; D is perhaps TRBD1 (6 bases). With 2 bases removed from V and 2 bases from J, the gap between germline ends came to 12 bases. Germline assignment: CDR1 SGHNT and CDR2 YENEEA. This CDR3 comprises 15 residues. As DNA, the CDR3 is TGTGCCAGCAGCTTAACACAGGGCTACAACTATGGCTACACCTTC. Translation: CASSLTQGYNYGYTF.

The V and J genes are TRBV19 and TRBJ1-5; 8 bases are shared with TRBD1. With V trimmed by 4 bases and J by 1 base, 3 bases remained unmatched. This CDR3 contains 15 residues. Germline V gene data show CDR1 as LNHDA and CDR2 as SQIVND (reference sequence). CDR3 protein: CASSSGDRSNQPQHF. CDR3 bases: TGTGCCAGTAGTAGTGGGGACAGGAGCAATCAGCCCCAGCATTTT.

The chain recombines TRBV9 with TRBJ1-1, with D perhaps matching TRBD1 (5 bases). Germline-derived CDR1 and CDR2 are SGDLS and YYNGEE. The germline V and J ends were trimmed by 3 bases and 1 base, with 10 bases remaining between them. The CDR3 is 14 residues long. For the CDR3, the DNA is TGTGCCAGCAGCGACAGGCTACAGAACACTGAAGCTTTCTTT. Protein: CASSDRLQNTEAFF.

The chain is built from TRBV21-1 and TRBJ2-5. TRBV21-1 is a known pseudogene. This CDR3 comprises 12 residues. CDR3 loop: CASRGVGETQYF. The CDR3 region has the DNA TGTGCCAGCCGAGGGGTTGGAGAGACCCAGTACTTC.

The chain joins TRBV29-1 to TRBJ1-4; D gene unclear. Trimming stripped 2 bases from V and 6 bases from J, with 10 bases between. The V gene's germline CDR1 is SQVTM and CDR2 ANQGSEA. The CDR3 runs to 13 residues. CDR3 residues: CSVETEVDEKLFF. In DNA form, the CDR3 reads TGCAGCGTTGAAACGGAGGTGGATGAAAAACTGTTTTTT.

The chain combines TRBV7-8 with TRBJ2-5; 7 nucleotides align to TRBD1. The ends lost 1 base at V and 2 bases at J; junction bases unmatched: 4. Germline values: CDR1 SGHVS, CDR2 FQNEAQ. The CDR3 has 15 amino acids. CDR3 residues: CASSLGGRGQETQYF. Written as DNA, the CDR3 is TGTGCCAGCAGCTTAGGAGGCAGGGGGCAAGAGACCCAGTACTTC.